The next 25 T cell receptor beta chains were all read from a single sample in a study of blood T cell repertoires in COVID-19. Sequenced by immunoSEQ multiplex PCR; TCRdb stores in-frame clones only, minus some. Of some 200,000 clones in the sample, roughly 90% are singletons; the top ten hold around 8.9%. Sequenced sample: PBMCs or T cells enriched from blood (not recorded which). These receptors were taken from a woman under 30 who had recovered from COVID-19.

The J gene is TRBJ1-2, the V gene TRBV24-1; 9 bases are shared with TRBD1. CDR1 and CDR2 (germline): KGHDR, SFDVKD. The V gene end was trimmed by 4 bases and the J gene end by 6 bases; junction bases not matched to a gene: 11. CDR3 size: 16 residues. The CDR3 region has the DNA TGTGCCACCAGTGACACTAGGACAGGGGATTACAATGGCTACACCTTC. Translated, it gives CATSDTRTGDYNGYTF.

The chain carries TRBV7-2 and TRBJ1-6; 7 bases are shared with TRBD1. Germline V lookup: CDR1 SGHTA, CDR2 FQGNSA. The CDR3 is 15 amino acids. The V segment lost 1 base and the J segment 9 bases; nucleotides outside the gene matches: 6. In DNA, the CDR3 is TGTGCCAGCAGCTTAGATCATAACAGGGGTTCACCCCTCCACTTT. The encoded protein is CASSLDHNRGSPLHF.

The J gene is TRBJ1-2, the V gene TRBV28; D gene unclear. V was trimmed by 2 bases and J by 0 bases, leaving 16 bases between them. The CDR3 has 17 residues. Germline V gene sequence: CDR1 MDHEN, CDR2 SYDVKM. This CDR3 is CASSLARETWTNYGYTF. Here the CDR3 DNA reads TGTGCCAGCAGTTTAGCACGGGAAACCTGGACTAACTATGGCTACACCTTC.

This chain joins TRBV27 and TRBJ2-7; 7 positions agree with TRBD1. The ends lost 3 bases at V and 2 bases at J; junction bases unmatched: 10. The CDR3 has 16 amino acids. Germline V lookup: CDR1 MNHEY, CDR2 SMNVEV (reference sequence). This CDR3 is CASSFLRQGAPYEQYF. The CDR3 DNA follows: TGTGCCAGCAGTTTTCTCCGACAGGGTGCTCCCTACGAGCAGTACTTC.

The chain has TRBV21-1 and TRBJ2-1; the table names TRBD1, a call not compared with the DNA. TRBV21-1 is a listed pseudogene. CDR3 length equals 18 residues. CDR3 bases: TGTGCCAGCAGCAAAGAGCCGACAGGGCAACATTCCTACAATGAGCAGTTCTTC. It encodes CASSKEPTGQHSYNEQFF.

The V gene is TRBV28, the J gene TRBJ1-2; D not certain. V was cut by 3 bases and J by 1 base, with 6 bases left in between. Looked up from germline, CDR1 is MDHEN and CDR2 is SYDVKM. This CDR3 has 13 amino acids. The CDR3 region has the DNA TGTGCCAGCAGTTTCAGTGTTAACTATGGCTACACCTTC. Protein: CASSFSVNYGYTF.

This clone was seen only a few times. CDR3 protein: CASSQRMGNQPQHF. The CDR3 bases are TGCGCCAGCAGCCAGAGGATGGGCAATCAGCCCCAGCATTTT. The chain recombines TRBV4-1 with TRBJ1-5; no clear D. This CDR3 contains 14 residues. Per the germline V gene, CDR1 is MGHRA and CDR2 is YSYEKL. Trimming removed 3 bases at V and 2 bases at J, with 8 bases between.

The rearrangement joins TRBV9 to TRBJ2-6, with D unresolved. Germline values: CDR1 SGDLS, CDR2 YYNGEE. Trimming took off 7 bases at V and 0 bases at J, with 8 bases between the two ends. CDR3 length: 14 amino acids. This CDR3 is CASARSSGANVLTF. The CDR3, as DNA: TGTGCCAGCGCCCGGTCCTCTGGGGCCAACGTCCTGACTTTC.

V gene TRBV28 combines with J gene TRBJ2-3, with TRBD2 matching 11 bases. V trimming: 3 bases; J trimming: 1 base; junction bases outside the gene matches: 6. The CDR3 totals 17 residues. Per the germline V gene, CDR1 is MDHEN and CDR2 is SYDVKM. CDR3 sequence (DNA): TGTGCCAGCAGTTTCCCCCTACTAGCGGGGGGCACAGATACGCAGTATTTT. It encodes CASSFPLLAGGTDTQYF.

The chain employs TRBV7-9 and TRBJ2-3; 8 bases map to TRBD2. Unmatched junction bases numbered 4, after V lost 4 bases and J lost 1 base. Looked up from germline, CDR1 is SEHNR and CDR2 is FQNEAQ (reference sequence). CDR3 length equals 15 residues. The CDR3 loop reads CASSSSGGGTDTQYF. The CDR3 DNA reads TGTGCCAGCAGCTCATCGGGGGGGGGCACAGATACGCAGTATTTT.

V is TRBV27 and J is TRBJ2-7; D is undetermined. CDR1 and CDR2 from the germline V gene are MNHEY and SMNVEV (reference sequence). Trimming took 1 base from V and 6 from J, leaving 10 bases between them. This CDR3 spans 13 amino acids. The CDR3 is CASSLFPPGEQYF. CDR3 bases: TGTGCCAGCAGTTTATTTCCCCCAGGCGAGCAGTACTTC.

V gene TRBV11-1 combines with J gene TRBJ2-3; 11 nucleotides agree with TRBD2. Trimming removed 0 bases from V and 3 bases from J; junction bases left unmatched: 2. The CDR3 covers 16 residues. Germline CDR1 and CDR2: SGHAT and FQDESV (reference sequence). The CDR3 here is CASSLAPSGGTDTQYF. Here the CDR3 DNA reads TGTGCCAGCAGCTTAGCGCCTAGCGGGGGGACAGATACGCAGTATTTT.

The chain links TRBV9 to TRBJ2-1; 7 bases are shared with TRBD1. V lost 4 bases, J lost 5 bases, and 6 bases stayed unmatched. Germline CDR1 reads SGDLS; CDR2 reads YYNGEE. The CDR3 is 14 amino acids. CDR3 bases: TGTGCCAGCAGCCTGGGACAGACCAACAATGAGCAGTTCTTC. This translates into CASSLGQTNNEQFF.

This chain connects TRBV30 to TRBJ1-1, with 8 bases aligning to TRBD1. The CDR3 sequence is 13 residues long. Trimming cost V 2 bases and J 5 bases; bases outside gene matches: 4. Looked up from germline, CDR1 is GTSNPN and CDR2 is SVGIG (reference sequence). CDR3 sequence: CAWSPGGWTEAFF. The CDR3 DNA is TGTGCCTGGAGTCCAGGGGGCTGGACTGAAGCTTTCTTT.

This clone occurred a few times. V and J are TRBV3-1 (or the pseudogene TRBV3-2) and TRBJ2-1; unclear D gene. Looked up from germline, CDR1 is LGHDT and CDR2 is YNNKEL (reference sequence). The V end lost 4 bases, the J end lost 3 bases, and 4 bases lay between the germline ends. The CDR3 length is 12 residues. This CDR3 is CASSLIYNEQFF. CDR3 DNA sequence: TGTGCCAGCAGCCTCATCTACAATGAGCAGTTCTTC.

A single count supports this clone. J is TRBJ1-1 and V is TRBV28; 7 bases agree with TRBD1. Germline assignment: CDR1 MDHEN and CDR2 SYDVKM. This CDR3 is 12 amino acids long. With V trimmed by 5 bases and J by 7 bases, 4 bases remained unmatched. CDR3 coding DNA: TGTGCCAGCAGTGTGACAGGGCGTGAAGCTTTCTTT. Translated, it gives CASSVTGREAFF. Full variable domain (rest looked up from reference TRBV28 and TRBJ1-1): DVKVTQSSRYLVKRTGEKVFLECVQDMDHENMFWYRQDPGLGLRLIYFSYDVKMKEKGDIPEGYSVSREKKERFSLILESASTNQTSMYLCASSVTGREAFFGQGTRLTVV.

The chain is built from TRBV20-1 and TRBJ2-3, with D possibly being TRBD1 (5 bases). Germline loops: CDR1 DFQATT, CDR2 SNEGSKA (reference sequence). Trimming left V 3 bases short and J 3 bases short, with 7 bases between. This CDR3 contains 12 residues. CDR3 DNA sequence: TGCAGTGCTAGTAGGGGAACAGATACGCAGTATTTT. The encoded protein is CSASRGTDTQYF.

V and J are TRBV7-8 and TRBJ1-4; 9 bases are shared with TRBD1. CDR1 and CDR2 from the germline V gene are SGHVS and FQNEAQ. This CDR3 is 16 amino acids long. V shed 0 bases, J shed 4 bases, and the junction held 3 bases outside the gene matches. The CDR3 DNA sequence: TGTGCCAGCAGCTTAGCCCGGACAGGGGTTAATGAAAAACTGTTTTTT. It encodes CASSLARTGVNEKLFF. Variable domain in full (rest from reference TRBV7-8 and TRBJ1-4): GAGVSQSPRYKVAKRGQDVALRCDPISGHVSLFWYQQALGQGPEFLTYFQNEAQLDKSGLPSDRFFAERPEGSVSTLKIQRTQQEDSAVYLCASSLARTGVNEKLFFGSGTQLSVL.

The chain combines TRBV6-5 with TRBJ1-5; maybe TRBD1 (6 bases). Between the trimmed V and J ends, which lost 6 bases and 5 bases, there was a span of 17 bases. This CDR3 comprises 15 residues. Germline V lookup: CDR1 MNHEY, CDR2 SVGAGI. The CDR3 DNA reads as TGTGCCAGCAGGGAGGGGGGGGCTCGTTATCAGCCCCAGCATTTT. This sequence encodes CASREGGARYQPQHF.

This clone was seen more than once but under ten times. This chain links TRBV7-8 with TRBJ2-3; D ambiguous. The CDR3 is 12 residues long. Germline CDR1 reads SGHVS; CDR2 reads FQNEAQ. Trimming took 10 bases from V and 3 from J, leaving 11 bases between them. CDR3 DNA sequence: TGTGCCACCTCTACGCTGACAGATACGCAGTATTTT. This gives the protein CATSTLTDTQYF. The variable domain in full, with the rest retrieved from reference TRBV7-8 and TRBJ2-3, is GAGVSQSPRYKVAKRGQDVALRCDPISGHVSLFWYQQALGQGPEFLTYFQNEAQLDKSGLPSDRFFAERPEGSVSTLKIQRTQQEDSAVYLCATSTLTDTQYFGPGTRLTVL.

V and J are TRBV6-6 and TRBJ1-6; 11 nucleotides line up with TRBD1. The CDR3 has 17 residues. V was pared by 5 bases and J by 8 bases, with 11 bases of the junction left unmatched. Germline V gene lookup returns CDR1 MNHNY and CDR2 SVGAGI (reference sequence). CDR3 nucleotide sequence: TGTGCCAGCAGTCCCCGGGACAGGGGGAATTTTTATTCACCCCTCCACTTT. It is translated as CASSPRDRGNFYSPLHF.

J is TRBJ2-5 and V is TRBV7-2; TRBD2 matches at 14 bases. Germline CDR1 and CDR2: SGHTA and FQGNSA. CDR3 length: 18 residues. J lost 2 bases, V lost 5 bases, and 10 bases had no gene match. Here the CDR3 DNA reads TGTGCCAGCAGCATGGATCCGGGACTAGCGGGGGCACAAGAGACCCAGTACTTC. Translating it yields CASSMDPGLAGAQETQYF. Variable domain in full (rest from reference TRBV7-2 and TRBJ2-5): GAGVSQSPSNKVTEKGKDVELRCDPISGHTALYWYRQSLGQGLEFLIYFQGNSAPDKSGLPSDRFSAERTGGSVSTLTIQRTQQEDSAVYLCASSMDPGLAGAQETQYFGPGTRLLVL.

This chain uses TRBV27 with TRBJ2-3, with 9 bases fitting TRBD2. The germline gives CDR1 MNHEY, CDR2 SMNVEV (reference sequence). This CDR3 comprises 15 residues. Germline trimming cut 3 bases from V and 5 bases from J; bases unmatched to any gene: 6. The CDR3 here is CASSLGRGGQDTQYF. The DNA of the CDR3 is TGTGCCAGCAGTTTGGGGCGGGGGGGCCAAGATACGCAGTATTTT.

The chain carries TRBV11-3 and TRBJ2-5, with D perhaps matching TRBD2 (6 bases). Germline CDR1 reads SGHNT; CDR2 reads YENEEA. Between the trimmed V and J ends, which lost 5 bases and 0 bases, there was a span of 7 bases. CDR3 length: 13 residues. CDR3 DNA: TGTGCCAGCAGCCGGGGGTACCAAGAGACCCAGTACTTC. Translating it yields CASSRGYQETQYF.

CDR3 DNA: TGTGCCACCAGGCTCCCGGGGGGCCATGAGCAGTTCTTC. This codes for CATRLPGGHEQFF. The genes are TRBV15 and TRBJ2-1; TRBD2 is a possible D gene (7 bases). The V gene's germline CDR1 is LNHNV and CDR2 YYDKDF (reference sequence). The V end was cut by 6 bases, the J end by 8 bases, with 14 bases between. There are 13 residues in the CDR3.